The clone carrying this T cell receptor (beta chain) was seen only a few times. TCRdb fed the RT-PCR reads into MiXCR, producing one record per CDR3 protein. The sample yields approximately 150,000 distinct CDR3 sequences, about 30% seen once. V lost 3 bases to trimming and J lost 3 bases, with 14 bases between them. Germline assignment: CDR1 DFQATT and CDR2 SNEGSKA (reference sequence). The CDR3 length is 14 residues. This specimen comes from a study of patients and donors after allogeneic stem cell transplantation. The sequenced material came from blood, either unsorted or a sorted T cell fraction (not recorded which). The source is a human donor who was either an allogeneic HSCT recipient or a stem cell or donor lymphocyte infusion donor (not recorded which). It is not recorded whose cells these are; they may come from a transplant donor. The genes are TRBV20-1 and TRBJ1-1, with a possible D match to TRBD1 (6 bases). CDR3: CSARVGAWDTEAFF. The CDR3 coding sequence is TGCAGTGCTAGGGTGGGGGCTTGGGACACTGAAGCTTTCTTT.